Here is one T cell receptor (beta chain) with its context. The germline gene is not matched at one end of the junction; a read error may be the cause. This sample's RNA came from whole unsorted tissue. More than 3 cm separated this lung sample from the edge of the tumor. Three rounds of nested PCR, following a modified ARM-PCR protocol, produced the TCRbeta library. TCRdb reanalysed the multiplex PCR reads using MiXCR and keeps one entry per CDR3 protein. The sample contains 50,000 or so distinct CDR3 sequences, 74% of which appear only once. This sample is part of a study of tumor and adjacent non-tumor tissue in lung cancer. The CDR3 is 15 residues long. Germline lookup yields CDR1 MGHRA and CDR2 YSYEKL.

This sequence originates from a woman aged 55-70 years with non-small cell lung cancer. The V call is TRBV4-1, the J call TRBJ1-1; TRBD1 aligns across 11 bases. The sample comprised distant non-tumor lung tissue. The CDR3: CVSTQGQGAKVEAFF. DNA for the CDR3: TGCGTCAGCACCCAAGGACAGGGGGCGAAGGTTGAAGCTTTCTTT.